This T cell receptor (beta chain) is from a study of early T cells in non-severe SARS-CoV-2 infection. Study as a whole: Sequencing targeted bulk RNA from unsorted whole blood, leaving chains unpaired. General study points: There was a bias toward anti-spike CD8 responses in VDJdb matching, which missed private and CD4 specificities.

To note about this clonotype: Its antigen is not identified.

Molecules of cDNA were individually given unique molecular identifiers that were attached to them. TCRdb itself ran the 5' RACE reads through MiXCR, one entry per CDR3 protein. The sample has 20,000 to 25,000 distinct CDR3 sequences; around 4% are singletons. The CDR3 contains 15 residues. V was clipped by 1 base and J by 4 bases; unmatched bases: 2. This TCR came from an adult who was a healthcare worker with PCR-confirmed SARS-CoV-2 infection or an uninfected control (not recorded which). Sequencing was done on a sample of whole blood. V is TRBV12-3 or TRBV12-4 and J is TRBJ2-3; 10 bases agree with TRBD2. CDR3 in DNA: TGTGCCAGCAGTTTAGGCGGGACTAGCGCAGATACGCAGTATTTT. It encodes CASSLGGTSADTQYF.